The 19 T cell receptor beta chains below all came from one sample that was sequenced in a study of cytomegalovirus exposure and HLA in healthy donors. PCR involved 60 Vbeta and 13 Jbeta primers. Libraries were prepared by immunoSEQ multiplex PCR; TCRdb keeps only in-frame clonotypes and omits some of them. The sample holds about 52,000 clones, around three fifths seen once. Material: PBMCs. Every receptor here comes from a human donor in good health.

This clone has at least ten counts. The J gene is TRBJ1-2, the V gene TRBV2; D is unclear. V was clipped by 1 base and J by 5 bases, with 5 bases between them. Looked up from germline, CDR1 is SNHLY and CDR2 is FYNNEI. CDR3 length: 12 amino acids. This CDR3 is CASSEDMYGYTF. The CDR3 bases are TGTGCCAGCAGTGAAGACATGTATGGCTACACCTTC.

The chain employs TRBV11-3 and TRBJ1-3; D is undetermined. Per the germline V gene, CDR1 is SGHNT and CDR2 is YENEEA. The V end was cut by 3 bases, the J end by 2 bases, with 8 bases between. This CDR3 is 14 amino acids long. This CDR3 is CASSFGGTGNTIYF. The CDR3 DNA reads TGTGCCAGCAGCTTTGGAGGGACTGGAAACACCATATATTTT. The whole variable domain, filled in from reference TRBV11-3 and TRBJ1-3, reads EAGVVQSPRYKIIEKKQPVAFWCNPISGHNTLYWYLQNLGQGPELLIRYENEEAVDDSQLPKDRFSAERLKGVDSTLKIQPAELGDSAVYLCASSFGGTGNTIYFGEGSWLTVV.

The chain carries TRBV28 and TRBJ2-7; no clear D gene. V was pared by 2 bases and J by 4 bases, with 9 bases between. Germline loops: CDR1 MDHEN, CDR2 SYDVKM. The CDR3 contains 13 residues. CDR3 sequence reads: CASSLGPSYEQYF. In nucleotides, the CDR3 is TGTGCCAGCAGTTTAGGGCCTTCATACGAGCAGTACTTC.

This clone was recorded once. The chain joins TRBV4-2 to TRBJ1-5; tentative D call: TRBD1 (6 bases). The CDR3 contains 16 residues. Germline CDR1 and CDR2: LGHNA and YNFKEQ. V lost 1 base to trimming and J lost 4 bases, with 14 bases between them. The CDR3 DNA follows: TGTGCCAGCAGCCAAGCGGTCGACAGGAGAAATCAGCCCCAGCATTTT. Its protein is CASSQAVDRRNQPQHF.

The rearrangement joins TRBV27 to TRBJ1-2; TRBD1 agrees at 7 bases. Germline V CDR1 and CDR2: MNHEY, SMNVEV (reference sequence). The CDR3 totals 15 residues. Trimming cost V 6 bases and J 8 bases; bases outside gene matches: 15. This CDR3 reads CASSPREGAAKGYTF. The CDR3 nucleotides read TGTGCCAGCAGCCCTCGGGAGGGGGCGGCTAAGGGCTACACCTTC.

V usage is TRBV4-1 and J usage is TRBJ1-2; 8 bases line up with TRBD1. Germline V gene data show CDR1 as MGHRA and CDR2 as YSYEKL. V shed 5 bases and J 8 bases; nucleotides not matched to a gene: 13. The CDR3 is made up of 15 amino acids. Here the CDR3 reads CASSASSDRAEGYTF. CDR3 nucleotide sequence: TGCGCCAGCAGCGCATCCTCGGACAGGGCGGAAGGCTACACCTTC.

The chain is built from TRBV6-5 and TRBJ1-4, with D unclear. Germline V gives CDR1 MNHEY, CDR2 SVGAGI. This CDR3 comprises 13 residues. The ends were cut back, 0 bases at V and 8 bases at J, with 7 bases in the middle. The CDR3 spells CASSYSGGEKLFF. CDR3 nucleotides: TGTGCCAGCAGTTACTCTGGAGGGGAAAAACTGTTTTTT.

The rearrangement uses TRBV18 and TRBJ1-6; weak D call: TRBD1 (6 bases). CDR3 length: 14 residues. Germline V CDR1 and CDR2: KGHSH, LQKENI. V shed 3 bases and J shed 7 bases, with 10 bases lying between them. CDR3 nucleotides: TGTGCCAGCTCACCCGGACAGACCAATTCACCCCTCCACTTT. As protein: CASSPGQTNSPLHF.

This chain joins TRBV30 and TRBJ1-1; 9 bases align to TRBD1. V shed 1 base and J 7 bases; nucleotides not matched to a gene: 13. This CDR3 is 16 amino acids long. Germline CDR1 GTSNPN, CDR2 SVGIG (reference sequence). Here the CDR3 reads CAWSGQGGRGSDEAFF. The DNA for the CDR3 is TGTGCCTGGAGTGGACAGGGGGGGAGAGGGTCGGATGAAGCTTTCTTT.

This chain links TRBV19 with TRBJ2-7, with D tentatively TRBD2 (6 bases). This CDR3 has 15 residues. Trimming cost V 4 bases and J 4 bases, with 17 bases left between them. In germline, CDR1 is LNHDA, CDR2 SQIVND (reference sequence). DNA for the CDR3: TGTGCCAGTAGTACCCTTAGGACTACACCTTACGAGCAGTACTTC. This sequence encodes CASSTLRTTPYEQYF.

This clone appeared a single time. The chain is built from TRBV6-4 and TRBJ2-1; 8 nucleotides agree with TRBD1. J lost 7 bases, V lost 5 bases, and 4 bases had no gene match. The germline gives CDR1 MRHNA, CDR2 SNTAGT. The CDR3 is 13 amino acids. The CDR3 loop is CASSSGGRNEQFF. CDR3 DNA sequence: TGTGCCAGCAGTTCAGGGGGCCGGAATGAGCAGTTCTTC.

The chain links TRBV19 to TRBJ1-5, with D possibly matching TRBD1 (6 bases). The CDR3 sequence is 17 residues long. With 1 base removed from V and 1 base from J, the gap between germline ends came to 14 bases. The germline V gene encodes CDR1 LNHDA and CDR2 SQIVND (reference sequence). CDR3 region: CASSIGEGVGSNQPQHF. The CDR3 nucleotides read TGTGCCAGTAGTATAGGGGAGGGGGTCGGGAGCAATCAGCCCCAGCATTTT.

This clone was seen more than once but under ten times. V and J are TRBV9 and TRBJ2-7, with 7 bases identical to TRBD1. Germline V gene data show CDR1 as SGDLS and CDR2 as YYNGEE. The V gene end was trimmed by 2 bases and the J gene end by 5 bases; junction bases not matched to a gene: 13. The CDR3 runs 16 residues. CDR3 sequence reads: CASSVRHRGRLDEQYF. For the CDR3, the DNA is TGTGCCAGCAGCGTCCGCCACAGGGGTAGGCTGGACGAGCAGTACTTC.

The V call is TRBV2, the J call TRBJ1-5, with 7 nucleotides matching TRBD1. Per the germline V gene, CDR1 is SNHLY and CDR2 is FYNNEI. This CDR3 region has 15 residues. V lost 7 bases and J lost 1; bases outside the gene matches: 7. The CDR3 DNA is TGTGCCAGCACAATCTCGGGACAGAGCAATCAGCCCCAGCATTTT. Translating gives CASTISGQSNQPQHF.

V and J are TRBV30 and TRBJ2-5, with D perhaps matching TRBD2 (5 bases). Germline V gene sequence: CDR1 GTSNPN, CDR2 SVGIG (reference sequence). This CDR3 region has 13 residues. Trimming took 2 bases from V and 5 from J, leaving 12 bases between them. The CDR3 region is CAWSLSRGETQYF. The DNA of the CDR3 is TGTGCCTGGAGTCTTTCTCGAGGGGAGACCCAGTACTTC.

V is TRBV5-4 and J is TRBJ2-7, with TRBD2 matching over 9 bases. The CDR3 totals 15 residues. The ends lost 4 bases at V and 5 bases at J; junction bases unmatched: 10. Looked up from germline, CDR1 is SGHNT and CDR2 is YYREEE (reference sequence). DNA for the CDR3: TGTGCCAGCAGCCCGGGGGGGGCGGGGGGGGACGAGCAGTACTTC. Its translation is CASSPGGAGGDEQYF.

In its sample, this clone was seen a few times. The chain is built from TRBV5-5 and TRBJ2-7, with TRBD1 as a possible D gene (5 bases). The CDR3 is 14 residues long. Trimming took off 4 bases at V and 3 bases at J, with 14 bases between the two ends. CDR1 is SGHKS and CDR2 is YYEKEE in the germline V gene (reference sequence). The CDR3, as DNA: TGTGCCAGCAGCGCCTACGTAGGGGACTACGAGCAGTACTTC. This translates into CASSAYVGDYEQYF.

The V gene is TRBV7-9, the J gene TRBJ1-1, with 10 bases fitting TRBD1. The ends lost 4 bases at V and 1 base at J; junction bases unmatched: 3. Germline CDR1 reads SEHNR; CDR2 reads FQNEAQ (reference sequence). This CDR3 is built from 15 residues. The CDR3 protein is CASSSRQGANTEAFF. The CDR3 nucleotides are TGTGCCAGCAGCTCCCGACAGGGGGCGAACACTGAAGCTTTCTTT.

J is TRBJ1-5 and V is TRBV2, with D perhaps matching TRBD1 (6 bases). The V gene lost 4 bases and the J gene lost 0 bases, with 10 bases spanning the gap. Germline V lookup: CDR1 SNHLY, CDR2 FYNNEI. This CDR3 is 15 amino acids long. CDR3 bases: TGTGCCAGCAGTGGACAGGCTATTAGCAATCAGCCCCAGCATTTT. It encodes CASSGQAISNQPQHF. Using reference TRBV2 and TRBJ1-5 for the parts outside the CDR3, the full variable domain is EPEVTQTPSHQVTQMGQEVILRCVPISNHLYFYWYRQILGQKVEFLVSFYNNEISEKSEIFDDQFSVERPDGSNFTLKIRSTKLEDSAMYFCASSGQAISNQPQHFGDGTRLSIL.